This TCR beta chain was recovered during a study of Graves' ophthalmopathy and Graves' hyperthyroidism. The authors amplified TCR beta CDR3 regions from RNA transcripts. First-round RT-PCR relied on HTBI primers, and a second-round multiplex PCR came next. TCRdb passed the multiplex PCR reads through MiXCR, listing each CDR3 protein once. In the table there are 500,000 to 700,000 distinct CDR3 sequences, just under 40% of which are singletons. The clonotype originates from an adult man with Graves' hyperthyroidism. The sample comprised peripheral blood or thyroid tissue (not recorded which).

The DNA of the CDR3 is TGTGCCAGCAGCTACCCCGAGTACCGGACAGGGACCGGGGAGCTGTTTTTT. This encodes CASSYPEYRTGTGELFF. The gene calls are TRBV11-2 and TRBJ2-2; 8 nucleotides match TRBD1. V lost 4 bases to trimming and J lost 5 bases; unmatched junction nucleotides: 12. This CDR3 is 17 amino acids long. Germline V gives CDR1 SGHAT, CDR2 FQNNGV.